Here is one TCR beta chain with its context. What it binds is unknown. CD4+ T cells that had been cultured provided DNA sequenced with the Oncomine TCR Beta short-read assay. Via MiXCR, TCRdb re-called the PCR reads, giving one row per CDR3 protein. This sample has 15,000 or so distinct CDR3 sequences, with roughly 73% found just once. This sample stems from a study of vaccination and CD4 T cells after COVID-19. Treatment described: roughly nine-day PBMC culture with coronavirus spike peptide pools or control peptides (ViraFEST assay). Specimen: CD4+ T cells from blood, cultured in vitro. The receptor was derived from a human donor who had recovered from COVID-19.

The CDR3 spells CASSPTYNEQFF. The CDR3 DNA is TGTGCCAGCAGCCCCACCTACAATGAGCAGTTCTTC. V usage is TRBV7-2 and J usage is TRBJ2-1, with no clear D. V was pared by 5 bases and J by 2 bases, with 4 bases between. The CDR3 loop spans 12 amino acids. The germline V gene encodes CDR1 SGHTA and CDR2 FQGNSA.